The T cell receptor (beta chain) under discussion was sequenced for a study of T-cell memory formation after mild COVID-19. Germline CDR1 and CDR2: KGHDR and SFDVKD. Trimming left V 5 bases short and J 9 bases short, with 12 bases between. The CDR3 runs 12 residues. This clonotype was seen more than once but under ten times. Its cognate antigen is unknown. Study conclusions and caveats: CD4+ bias marked clones expanding day 15 to 37, unlike balanced contracting clones.

TCR alpha and TCR beta cDNA libraries carrying sample barcodes and UMIs were produced by 5'RACE using constant-segment primers. TCRdb reanalysed the 5' RACE reads using MiXCR and keeps one entry per CDR3 protein. The repertoire holds hundreds of thousands of distinct CDR3 sequences, with 17% as singletons. This chain uses TRBV24-1 with TRBJ1-1; D is ambiguous. The receptor comes from an adult woman who had mild COVID-19 (a few samples of this study predate the infection). Cell type and time point are not known. Material: PBMCs or a T cell subset sorted from them (not recorded which). DNA for the CDR3: TGTGCCACCAGTGGAGGTCGGGGAAAAGCTTTCTTT. Protein: CATSGGRGKAFF.